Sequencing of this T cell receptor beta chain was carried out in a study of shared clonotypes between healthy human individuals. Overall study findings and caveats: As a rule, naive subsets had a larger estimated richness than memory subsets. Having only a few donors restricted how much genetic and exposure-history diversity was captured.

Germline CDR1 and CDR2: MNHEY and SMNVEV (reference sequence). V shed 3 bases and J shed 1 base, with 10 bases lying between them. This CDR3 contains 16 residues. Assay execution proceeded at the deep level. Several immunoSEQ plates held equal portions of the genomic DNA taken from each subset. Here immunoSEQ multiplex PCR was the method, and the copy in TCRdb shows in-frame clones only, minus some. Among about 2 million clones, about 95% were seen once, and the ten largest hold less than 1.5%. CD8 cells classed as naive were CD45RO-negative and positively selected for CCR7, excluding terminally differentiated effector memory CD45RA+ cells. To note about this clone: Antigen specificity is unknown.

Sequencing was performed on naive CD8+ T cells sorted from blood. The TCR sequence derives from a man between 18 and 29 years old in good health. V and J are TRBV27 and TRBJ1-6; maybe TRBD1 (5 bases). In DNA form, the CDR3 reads TGTGCCAGCAGTTTGGCAGGGATTTCCTATAATTCACCCCTCCACTTT. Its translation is CASSLAGISYNSPLHF.